The clone carrying this T cell receptor (beta chain) occurred many times. The antigen is unknown. The data were taken from a study of T cell repertoires in cytomegalovirus infection. Overall study context: The authors relied on CMV epitopes, both recently identified HLA-C-restricted and well-studied HLA-B-restricted. Shared public TCR beta signatures pointed to both CMV infection and a matching HLA type. Study results and limitations: CMV-specific TCR beta clonotypes restricted by HLA-C dominated the ex vivo response. CMV carriers with the relevant HLA were identified by cumulative public TCR beta family frequency.

Using its own MiXCR run on the reads, TCRdb lists one record per CDR3 protein. Of roughly 920,000 distinct CDR3 sequences in the sample, more than 25% are singletons; the top ten hold about 14%. The specimen comprised cultured CD8+ T cells from PBMCs, sampled from culture after CMV antigen stimulation. The TCR comes from a human donor in good health (CMV status not recorded). Some clones in this sample may be carry-over from other donors' samples.

The CDR3 loop reads CGGSLQETQYF. The CDR3 bases are TGTGGCGGGTCGCTCCAAGAGACCCAGTACTTC. The chain combines TRBV7-8 with TRBJ2-5, with D maybe TRBD2 (5 bases). The germline V gene has CDR1 SGHVS and CDR2 FQNEAQ. There are 11 residues in the CDR3.